The entry below describes one T cell receptor (beta chain). These data originate in a study of blood T cell repertoires in COVID-19. Across the study: Samples of COVID-19 (acute and convalescent) were obtained from the United States, Italy and Spain. The analysed material was cDNA or gDNA that came from T cells, B-cell-depleted T cells, or PBMCs.

The germline V gene encodes CDR1 LNHDA and CDR2 SQIVND (reference sequence). The J segment lost 6 bases and the V segment lost 8 bases, leaving 3 bases of the junction unmatched. The CDR3 is 12 amino acids. Cohorts were based on clinical histories the participants reported. Profiled with immunoSEQ multiplex PCR; TCRdb holds only in-frame clones, not every one. The data show fewer than 250,000 clones, almost 85% seen once. The sequencing input was PBMCs or T cells enriched from blood (not recorded which). J is TRBJ2-2 and V is TRBV19; 7 positions match TRBD2. This clonotype was sampled from a woman aged 45-60 years with acute COVID-19. In DNA form, the CDR3 reads TGTGCCAGTTGGGGGGGATCCGGGGAGCTGTTTTTT. It yields the protein CASWGGSGELFF.